What follows are 16 T cell receptor beta chains derived from one specimen sequenced in a study of human T cells and chemical hapten exposure (dated by TCRdb to about 2021). The library came from RACE. The sequencer listed for this sample is NextSeq 500. The raw public reads went through TCRdb reprocessing: fastp at Q25, MiXCR clone calling, in-frame beta chains kept. Identical CDR3 proteins give one entry, which carries the most common genes and DNA. This sample holds about 34,000 distinct CDR3 sequences; roughly 5% were observed only once. The ten largest clones capture roughly 13% of the sample. This specimen's time point label, per the study, means: healthy volunteer bleed at 6 weeks. Total RNA was isolated from unfractionated whole blood collected in Tempus Blood RNA tubes. Sequencing input: whole blood. The receptors shown here come from a human donor in good health. Some clones in this sample may be carry-over from other donors' samples.

This clonotype was observed at least ten times. The CDR3 region is CASSLNPQGPLRLFF. The CDR3 DNA is TGTGCCAGCAGCTTAAACCCGCAAGGGCCCCTAAGACTGTTTTTT. V is TRBV7-6 and J is TRBJ1-4; no clear D gene. The CDR3 covers 15 residues. V shed 2 bases and J shed 13 bases, with 20 bases lying between them. The V gene's germline CDR1 is SGHVS and CDR2 FNYEAQ.

This clonotype has ten or more counts. The chain couples TRBV20-1 to TRBJ2-3, with TRBD1 as a possible D gene (6 bases). The CDR3 totals 15 residues. CDR1 is DFQATT, CDR2 SNEGSKA, per germline (reference sequence). V was cut by 6 bases and J by 2 bases, with 18 bases left in between. CDR3 nucleotide sequence: TGCAGTGCAAGTATGGGAGACAGGCTCACAGATACGCAGTATTTT. This gives the protein CSASMGDRLTDTQYF.

There are many counts of this clonotype. The CDR3 nucleotides are TGCAGTGCTTTCAAACTAGCTGGTGGCGAGCAGTACTTC. It encodes CSAFKLAGGEQYF. This chain connects TRBV20-1 to TRBJ2-7; maybe TRBD2 (6 bases). V was pared by 5 bases and J by 6 bases, with 17 bases between. Germline V CDR1 and CDR2: DFQATT, SNEGSKA (reference sequence). The length of the CDR3 is 13 residues.

V gene TRBV10-3 combines with J gene TRBJ2-5, with 10 bases fitting TRBD2. The germline CDR1 and CDR2 sequences are ENHRY and SYGVKD. V trimming: 0 bases; J trimming: 6 bases; junction bases outside the gene matches: 7. This CDR3 region has 16 residues. The CDR3 loop is CAISESPSGSTKTQYF. The CDR3 DNA reads TGTGCCATCAGTGAGTCCCCTAGCGGGAGTACAAAGACCCAGTACTTC.

This clonotype showed up many times. A junction boundary mismatches the germline segment, possibly from a read error. This chain links TRBV7-7 with TRBJ2-5; D possibly corresponds to TRBD1 (6 bases). This CDR3 is built from 14 residues. Germline assignment: CDR1 SSHAT and CDR2 FNYEAQ (reference sequence). CDR3 DNA sequence: TGTGCTAGCAGCTTAGGGGGAAAGGGAGAGACCCAGTACTTC. Its translation: CASSLGGKGETQYF.

J is TRBJ1-2 and V is TRBV6-2 or TRBV6-3; D not resolved. Germline V lookup: CDR1 MNHEY, CDR2 SVGEGT. Trimming stripped 2 bases from V and 5 bases from J, with 12 bases between. The CDR3 totals 14 residues. The CDR3 nucleotides read TGTGCCAGCAGTTACGGGCAGGAGCTATATGGCTACACCTTC. It codes for CASSYGQELYGYTF.

This clonotype was seen at least ten times. V usage is TRBV28 and J usage is TRBJ2-7; a possible D gene is TRBD2 (6 bases). Germline CDR1 MDHEN, CDR2 SYDVKM. This CDR3 is built from 16 residues. The V end lost 5 bases, the J end lost 4 bases, and 21 bases lay between the germline ends. This chain's CDR3 is CASSLPNLAALYEQYF. CDR3 in DNA: TGTGCCAGCAGTCTTCCAAACTTAGCGGCCCTTTACGAGCAGTACTTC.

This clonotype has more than one count but fewer than ten. This rearrangement joins TRBV14 to TRBJ1-1, with TRBD1 identical over 8 bases. Germline V gene data show CDR1 as SGHDN and CDR2 as FVKESK. V lost 3 bases to trimming and J lost 1 base; unmatched junction nucleotides: 10. The CDR3 has 17 residues. Here the CDR3 reads CASSQIGTGGTNTEAFF. CDR3 nucleotide sequence: TGTGCCAGCAGCCAGATTGGAACAGGGGGAACGAACACTGAAGCTTTCTTT.

The sample holds many counts of this clonotype. This chain links TRBV7-2 with TRBJ2-3; no firm D call. The V end lost 1 base, the J end lost 0 bases, and 8 bases lay between the germline ends. CDR1 and CDR2 from the germline V gene are SGHTA and FQGNSA. This CDR3 spans 15 amino acids. The CDR3 loop is CASSLVEFSTDTQYF. The CDR3 coding sequence is TGTGCCAGCAGCTTAGTGGAGTTTAGCACAGATACGCAGTATTTT.

This chain links TRBV12-3 or TRBV12-4 with TRBJ1-1; 7 bases line up with TRBD1. With 2 bases clipped from V and 7 bases from J, the junction kept 10 bases outside the gene matches. The CDR3 covers 15 residues. As DNA, the CDR3 is TGTGCCAGCAGTTTACATCCAACAGGGGAGAGTGAAGCTTTCTTT. Its translation is CASSLHPTGESEAFF.

This clonotype was observed at least ten times. The J gene is TRBJ2-5, the V gene TRBV6-5, with D maybe TRBD2 (6 bases). There are 16 residues in the CDR3. V lost 5 bases, J lost 1 base, and 17 bases lay in between. From germline, CDR1 is MNHEY and CDR2 SVGAGI. The CDR3 bases are TGTGCCAGCAGTCCCGGCGGTAGCGGAACCCAAGAGACCCAGTACTTC. Residues: CASSPGGSGTQETQYF.

The chain links TRBV20-1 to TRBJ1-4; D unclear. The V gene's germline CDR1 is DFQATT and CDR2 SNEGSKA (reference sequence). V lost 7 bases and J 8 bases, leaving 17 bases between the germline ends. The CDR3 length is 13 residues. CDR3 sequence reads: CSVPHRSSEKLFF. As DNA, the CDR3 is TGCAGTGTCCCTCATCGATCGAGCGAAAAACTGTTTTTT.

This clonotype was counted many times. The chain recombines TRBV6-2 or TRBV6-3 with TRBJ1-6, with D unresolved. Germline CDR1 reads MNHEY; CDR2 reads SVGEGT. The V end lost 2 bases, the J end lost 7 bases, and 9 bases lay between the germline ends. This CDR3 is built from 14 residues. CDR3 region: CASSYAGFNSPLHF. As DNA, the CDR3 is TGTGCCAGCAGTTACGCGGGGTTCAATTCACCCCTCCACTTT.

This clonotype turned up a few times. The rearrangement links TRBV6-1 to TRBJ1-2, with D possibly matching TRBD1 (5 bases). The CDR3 extends over 13 amino acids. Trimming cost V 2 bases and J 5 bases, with 9 bases left between them. Looked up from germline, CDR1 is MNHNS and CDR2 is SASEGT. The chain's CDR3 is CASSESGEYGYTF. The CDR3 bases are TGTGCCAGCAGTGAATCGGGGGAGTATGGCTACACCTTC.

There are many counts of this clonotype. The chain couples TRBV12-3 or TRBV12-4 to TRBJ2-7; perhaps TRBD2 as D (7 bases). There are 14 residues in the CDR3. V lost 2 bases to trimming and J lost 4 bases, with 12 bases between them. CDR3 sequence (DNA): TGTGCCAGCAGTTTATCCGGGGGGCCTTACGAGCAGTACTTC. Its protein product is CASSLSGGPYEQYF.

This clonotype was observed at least ten times. The chain carries TRBV12-3 or TRBV12-4 and TRBJ2-5, with TRBD1 matching 9 bases. The CDR3 spans 15 residues. V lost 6 bases to trimming and J lost 2 bases; unmatched junction nucleotides: 7. CDR3 coding DNA: TGTGCCAGCAGAGCGACAGGGGGTCCTCAAGAGACCCAGTACTTC. Its protein is CASRATGGPQETQYF.